These 3 T cell receptor beta chains share one sample of origin, sequenced in a study of blood T cells in healthy people across ages. The authors ran a second PCR of roughly 6 to 11 cycles using a sample-barcoded 5' primer and a J-beta primer mix. TCRdb redid the calling of the 5' RACE reads with MiXCR, one entry per CDR3 protein. This table has around 1.5 million distinct CDR3 sequences, roughly 32% appearing once. The sequenced sample consisted of blood. The receptors originated from a woman in her 30s in good health.

This chain joins TRBV7-8 and TRBJ2-1; D is unresolved. Germline assignment: CDR1 SGHVS and CDR2 FQNEAQ. V lost 3 bases, J lost 4 bases, and 13 bases lay in between. This CDR3 has 15 residues. CDR3 region: CASSLEMSLYNEQFF. In DNA, the CDR3 is TGTGCCAGCAGCTTGGAAATGTCTTTGTACAATGAGCAGTTCTTC.

The chain carries TRBV5-1 and TRBJ1-6; D unresolved. Trimming took off 4 bases at V and 7 bases at J, with 12 bases between the two ends. The CDR3 loop spans 14 amino acids. Germline CDR1 is SGHRS and CDR2 is YFSETQ. The CDR3 region is CASSPDGINSPLHF. The CDR3 DNA reads as TGCGCCAGCAGCCCTGATGGTATCAATTCACCCCTCCACTTT.

J is TRBJ2-7 and V is TRBV15; unclear D gene. The J call may be faulty, since TRBJ2-5 better matches the DNA end. Per the germline V gene, CDR1 is LNHNV and CDR2 is YYDKDF (reference sequence). The CDR3 runs to 13 residues. The CDR3 DNA is TGTGCCACCAGCAGGGCGTACCAAGAGACCCAGTACTTC. Translating gives CATSRAYQETQYF.